The entry below gives a single T cell receptor beta chain sequence along with its context. This specimen belongs to a study of blood T cell repertoires in COVID-19. Profiled with immunoSEQ multiplex PCR; TCRdb holds only in-frame clones, not every one. The sample gives 350,000 or so clones, 88% of which show up once; 1.5% to 2% is in the top ten. V lost 2 bases and J lost 5, with 9 bases in between. The CDR3 runs 13 residues. In germline, CDR1 is WNHNN, CDR2 SYGVQD (reference sequence). V usage is TRBV10-1 and J usage is TRBJ2-5; D not resolved. Sequenced sample: peripheral blood. This TCR was sampled from a woman under 40 with COVID-19, enrolled during active disease. CDR3 DNA: TGCGCCAGCAGTGAGGCCCCCGGGGAGACCCAGTACTTC. This translates into CASSEAPGETQYF.